This is a list of T cell receptor beta chains from one sample in a study of OX40 agonist ivuxolimab in advanced cancers. Only in-frame clones appear in the TCRdb table, and some are missing; sequencing was by immunoSEQ multiplex PCR. The sample includes more than 50,000 clones, more than 85% seen only once; the top ten take roughly a sixth. The starting material was CD4+ or CD8+ T cells sorted from blood, obtained in a trial of the OX40 agonist ivuxolimab. The receptors shown here come from an adult with an advanced solid tumor such as melanoma, head and neck, liver or kidney cancer. The CDR3 runs from the conserved cysteine through the conserved F or W.

TRBV5-6	TRBJ2-1	CASSFGTTNEQFF
TRBV27	TRBJ1-6	CASRPGQASYNSPLHF
TRBV5-6	TRBJ2-1	CASGNNEQFF
TRBV7-9	TRBJ1-1	CASSFGQGVFF
TRBV9	TRBJ2-2	CASSVGGSTGELFF
TRBV10-2	TRBJ1-1	CASSDRGGNTEAFF
TRBV29-1	TRBJ2-1	CSVGSLAEHNEQFF
TRBV28	TRBJ1-5	CASSPLAVGSSNQPQHF
TRBV6-5	TRBJ2-2	CASSSLDGELFF
TRBV27	TRBJ1-1	CASSLIRDRGTEAFF
TRBV4-2	TRBJ1-6	CASSQDGPIPQGAEPLHF
TRBV29-1	TRBJ2-3	CSGDLEYTDTQYF
TRBV19	TRBJ1-5	CATNRQAFQPQHF
TRBV27	TRBJ1-6	CASSFPNSPLHF
TRBV15	TRBJ1-4	CATSRDWQGNEKLFF
TRBV11-3	TRBJ2-3	CASSSRAGDTDTQYF
TRBV6-4	TRBJ1-1	CASSSTGVTEAFF
TRBV7-3	TRBJ2-2	CASSQGISNTGELFF